This TCR beta chain derives from a study of shared clonotypes between healthy human individuals. Sequenced by immunoSEQ multiplex PCR; TCRdb stores in-frame clones only, minus some. Of millions of clones listed, approximately 94% are singletons. The CDR3 consists of 15 residues. Germline CDR1 and CDR2: SEHNR and FQNEAQ (reference sequence). Trimming removed 1 base at V and 3 bases at J, with 12 bases between. Positively selected for CCR7, the CD45RO-negative cells used as naive CD8 cells excluded terminally differentiated effector memory CD45RA+ cells. The receptor was isolated from a man younger than 35 in good health. The sample consisted of naive CD8+ T cells sorted from blood. The rearrangement links TRBV7-9 to TRBJ1-2; D is possibly TRBD1 (5 bases). CDR3 DNA: TGTGCCAGCAGCTTAGAACACGGGGCAGACTATGGCTACACCTTC. This gives the protein CASSLEHGADYGYTF.